The clone carrying this T cell receptor (beta chain) occurred a few times. Its antigen is not known. This entry belongs to a study of cytomegalovirus exposure and HLA in healthy donors. Study-level results: The authors assumed roughly uniform sequencing depth across donors for presence/absence analyses.

Germline V gene sequence: CDR1 ENHRY, CDR2 SYGVKD. The V and J ends lost 10 bases and 13 bases respectively, with 16 bases between them. The CDR3 extends over 10 amino acids. Researchers ran the PCR with 60 Vbeta and 13 Jbeta primers. Repertoires were generated with immunoSEQ multiplex PCR, while TCRdb's copy carries only in-frame clones and drops some. The data contain 84,000 or so clones, about three fifths of them singletons. Sequenced sample: PBMCs. The chain recombines TRBV10-3 with TRBJ1-2; D is undetermined. The clonotype originates from a woman aged 25 to 39 in good health and CMV-seropositive. The CDR3 bases are TGTGCCAGGTACACCATGTATTGCACCTTC. Amino acids: CARYTMYCTF.